The clone carrying this T cell receptor beta chain showed up just a few times. Antigen specificity is unknown. The source of the sample is a study of vaccination and CD4 T cells after COVID-19. Treatment here: roughly ten-day PBMC culture with coronavirus spike peptide pools or control peptides (ViraFEST assay). Unexposed donor CD4+ T cells predated the COVID-19 pandemic, collected 2011-2018. Scientists ran DNA taken from cultured CD4+ T cells through the Oncomine TCR Beta short-read assay for sequencing. MiXCR, applied by TCRdb to the PCR reads, yields one record per CDR3 protein. In the table there are 5,500 to 7,500 distinct CDR3 sequences, under 65% of which are singletons. This CDR3 has 15 residues. Trimming removed 4 bases at V and 0 bases at J, with 13 bases between. Germline V gives CDR1 DFQATT, CDR2 SNEGSKA (reference sequence).

This sequence was found in a human donor in good health. What was sequenced was CD4+ T cells from blood, cultured in vitro. The chain is built from TRBV20-1 and TRBJ1-5, with TRBD1 as a possible D gene (6 bases). CDR3 nucleotides: TGCAGTGCTACGACGACAGGAATTAGCAATCAGCCCCAGCATTTT. This codes for CSATTTGISNQPQHF.